This T cell receptor beta chain originates from a study of shared clonotypes between healthy human individuals. Study-level information: Three plates each covered CD4 naive and memory; CD8 naive two, CD8 memory one.

Germline CDR1 LNHNV, CDR2 YYDKDF (reference sequence). The CDR3 runs to 12 residues. Deletions cut 0 bases from V and 9 bases from J, with 6 bases between. Repertoires were generated with immunoSEQ multiplex PCR, while TCRdb's copy carries only in-frame clones and drops some. The sample shows approximately 810,000 clones, over 90% of them seen only once. Terminally differentiated effector memory CD45RA+ cells were left out of the naive CD8 fraction, which was CD45RO-negative and positively selected for CCR7. J is TRBJ1-5 and V is TRBV15; unclear D gene. The TCR originated in a man aged 25-40 years in good health. Sequencing input: naive CD8+ T cells sorted from blood. In DNA, the CDR3 is TGTGCCACCAGCAGAGACGGCTCGCCCCAGCATTTT. Amino acids: CATSRDGSPQHF.